This TCR beta chain is from a study of technical replicates of blood from several donors. This clone was seen just once. CDR3 length: 14 residues. V dropped 2 bases and J dropped 3 bases, with 10 bases sitting between them. The germline gives CDR1 SEHNR, CDR2 FQNEAQ (reference sequence). This table comes from immunoSEQ multiplex PCR, and its TCRdb copy is limited to in-frame clones, with some not included. This table holds approximately 73,000 clones, 96% found once. V and J are TRBV7-9 and TRBJ1-1; D is possibly TRBD1 (5 bases). Sequencing used T cells isolated from PBMCs. This sequence originates from a human donor in good health. The CDR3 region has the DNA TGTGCCAGCAGCTTATCCCAGGGCTACACTGAAGCTTTCTTT. Its protein product is CASSLSQGYTEAFF.